The rows below give T cell receptor beta chains drawn from one sample of a study of human T cells and chemical hapten exposure. Via MiXCR, TCRdb re-called the RACE reads, giving one row per CDR3 protein. The sample contains 50,000 or so distinct CDR3 sequences, 4.4% of which appear only once. The source material was whole blood. Source of these receptors: a human donor in good health. Some clones in this sample may be carry-over from other donors' samples. CDR3s include the opening cysteine and the closing phenylalanine or tryptophan. The D gene is left open where the match is weak. The size field is filled for only some rows; it gives once, few, many or a size class.

V	size	D	J	DNA	CDR3
TRBV6-6	many	.	TRBJ1-6	TGTGCCAGCACTCCTCCAGACGGAGATAATTCACCCCTCCACTTT	CASTPPDGDNSPLHF
TRBV7-9	once	.	TRBJ2-5	TGTGCCAGCAGCTTAGCGGGGGAAAGTCAAGAGACCCAGTACTTC	CASSLAGESQETQYF
TRBV5-1	many	.	TRBJ2-1	TGCGCCAGCAGCTTGGATTTAGGAGGGGATGAGCAGTTCTTC	CASSLDLGGDEQFF
TRBV2	many	.	TRBJ2-2	TGTGCCAGCAGTGTCTCCTCAGGGGGAGGATGGACCGGGGAGCTGTTTTTT	CASSVSSGGGWTGELFF
TRBV28	many	.	TRBJ1-3	TGTGCCAGCAGTTCTACCTTCGGCCCCGTTGGAAACACCATATATTTT	CASSSTFGPVGNTIYF
TRBV6-1	few	TRBD1	TRBJ1-1	TGTGCCAGCAGATCCGGGACAGCGTACACTGAAGCTTTCTTT	CASRSGTAYTEAFF
TRBV3-1	many	.	TRBJ2-7	TGTGCCAGCAGCCAGGACTGGCCATCGACAGGTGGGGCCTACGAGCAGTACTTC	CASSQDWPSTGGAYEQYF
TRBV11-3	few	TRBD2	TRBJ2-1	TGTGCCAGCAGCTTTAGCGGGGGGGCCTACAATGAGCAGTTCTTC	CASSFSGGAYNEQFF
TRBV12-3/TRBV12-4	many	TRBD1	TRBJ1-5	TGTGCCAGCAGAAAAAAGGGGGCAAGCAATCAGCCCCAGCATTTT	CASRKKGASNQPQHF
TRBV10-1	many	.	TRBJ2-7	TGCGCCAGCAGTGAACCACTCGGGGAGCAGTACTTC	CASSEPLGEQYF
TRBV18	many	TRBD2	TRBJ2-1	TGTGCCAGCTCACCTGGACTAGCGATGAGTAATGAGCAGTTCTTC	CASSPGLAMSNEQFF
TRBV20-1	.	TRBD2	TRBJ2-3	TGCAGTGGGACTAGCCGTACAGATACGCAGTATTTT	CSGTSRTDTQYF
TRBV12-3/TRBV12-4	many	.	TRBJ2-1	TGTGCCAGCAGTTTAGGGGGGTGGTCCTACAATGAGCAGTTCTTC	CASSLGGWSYNEQFF
TRBV6-1	few	.	TRBJ2-1	TGTGCCAGCAGTGAGGCGGCAGTCCTTTACAATGAGCAGTTCTTC	CASSEAAVLYNEQFF
TRBV7-2	many	.	TRBJ2-7	TGTGCCAGCAGCGGGTACGAGCAGTACTTC	CASSGYEQYF
TRBV2	many	TRBD1	TRBJ1-1	TGTGCCAGCACTAAGGACAGGTTAGAAGCTTTCTTT	CASTKDRLEAFF
TRBV28	many	TRBD1	TRBJ2-5	TGTGCCAGCAGTGAGGGGGCAAGAGAGACCCAGTACTTC	CASSEGARETQYF
TRBV2	.	TRBD1	TRBJ1-1	TGTGCCAGCAGTCCACGGACAGGAGCAGGGACTGAAGCTTTCTTT	CASSPRTGAGTEAFF
TRBV6-5	few	.	TRBJ2-2	TGTGCCAGCAGTTACGAGGGAACCGGGGAGCTGTTTTTT	CASSYEGTGELFF
TRBV29-1	.	TRBD2	TRBJ2-7	TGCAGCGCCCCTGGACAGCGGGAGAGATACGAGCAGTACTTC	CSAPGQRERYEQYF
TRBV28	many	.	TRBJ1-5	TGTGCCAGCAGTTCGGGGGGGGGAGGCCAGCCCCAGCATTTT	CASSSGGGGQPQHF
TRBV2	many	TRBD1	TRBJ1-5	TGTGCCAGCAGGAAGGGACAGGGGACTCCCCCCCAGCATTTT	CASRKGQGTPPQHF
TRBV7-2	many	TRBD1	TRBJ1-5	TGTGCCAGCAGCTTAGTGGGAGGGGGCAGAAATCAGCCCCAGCATTTT	CASSLVGGGRNQPQHF
TRBV5-1	.	.	TRBJ2-1	TGCGCCAGCAGCCCGGACAGAGTCAATGAGCAGTTCTTC	CASSPDRVNEQFF
TRBV10-3	few	.	TRBJ2-7	TGTGCCATCAGTGAGTGGGTGGAAGCGAAGGAGCAGTACTTC	CAISEWVEAKEQYF
TRBV28	few	.	TRBJ2-6	TGTGCCAGCAGTTTACCGTCCGGGTCTGGGGCCAACGTCCTGACTTTC	CASSLPSGSGANVLTF
TRBV6-6	many	.	TRBJ1-1	TGTGCCAGCAGTAACAGGGCCGGCCCGAACACTGAAGCTTTCTTT	CASSNRAGPNTEAFF
TRBV13	many	TRBD2	TRBJ2-1	TGTGCCAGCAGCCCTGGGACTAGCGGGAGACGCTCCTACAATGAGCAGTTCTTC	CASSPGTSGRRSYNEQFF
TRBV27	.	.	TRBJ1-5	TGTGCCAGCACCGTGACAGCCCAACACTCAAATCAGCCCCAGCATTTT	CASTVTAQHSNQPQHF
TRBV24-1	many	TRBD1	TRBJ1-5	TGTGCCACCAGTGATGTGTCGGACAGGAGCAATCAGCCCCAGCATTTT	CATSDVSDRSNQPQHF
TRBV5-4	.	.	TRBJ2-3	TGTGCCAGCAGCTTGGGGAGCGGCGGGGTCACAGATACGCAGTATTTT	CASSLGSGGVTDTQYF
TRBV10-3	.	.	TRBJ1-1	TGTGCCATCAGTGCGTACGACAAGAACACTGAAGCTTTCTTT	CAISAYDKNTEAFF
TRBV30	many	.	TRBJ1-5	TGTGCCTGGAGTGTGGGGGCCACTCAGCCCCAGCATTTT	CAWSVGATQPQHF
TRBV24-1	many	.	TRBJ2-3	TGTGCCACCAGTGATTTGAGGATAGAGAAAGATACGCAGTATTTT	CATSDLRIEKDTQYF
TRBV11-2	.	.	TRBJ2-1	TGTGCCAGCAGCTCATTTCACCGGGACTTTGAGCAGTTCTTC	CASSSFHRDFEQFF
TRBV7-9	many	TRBD2	TRBJ2-7	TGTGCCAGCAGCCTGGGACTAGAATCCCCCTACGAGCAGTACTTC	CASSLGLESPYEQYF
TRBV29-1	.	TRBD2	TRBJ2-7	TGCAGCGTTGAAGAAAGGAGCGGACTAGCGGGTTCCGAGCAGTACTTC	CSVEERSGLAGSEQYF
TRBV30	.	TRBD2	TRBJ2-1	TGTGCCTTCATGTCCGGGACTAGCGAGCGGGGGGCCCTACTCTACAATGAGCAGTTCTTC	CAFMSGTSERGALLYNEQFF
TRBV20-1	few	TRBD2	TRBJ2-3	TGCAGTGCTAGGTCCCAGCGGGAGGACACAGATACGCAGTATTTT	CSARSQREDTDTQYF
TRBV6-1	.	TRBD1	TRBJ2-1	TGTGCCAGCATTGCGGCAGGGGGCTACAATGAGCAGTTCTTC	CASIAAGGYNEQFF
TRBV6-6	many	.	TRBJ1-1	TGTGCCAGCAGGCCTTCAGGACTTGAAGCTTTCTTT	CASRPSGLEAFF
TRBV6-2/TRBV6-3	many	.	TRBJ2-1	TGTGCCAGCAGTTACCGATCACTAGCCCACAATGAGCAGTTCTTC	CASSYRSLAHNEQFF
TRBV20-1	many	.	TRBJ2-5	TGCAGTGCCCCGTACAGGGAAGAGACCCAGTACTTC	CSAPYREETQYF
TRBV28	.	.	TRBJ2-6	TGTGCCAGCAGTCCGGTGGTCTCTGGGGCCGACGTCCTGACTTTC	CASSPVVSGADVLTF
TRBV7-6	many	TRBD2	TRBJ2-2	TGTGCCAGCAGCCCTACTAGCGAGCCGAACACCGGGGAGCTGTTTTTT	CASSPTSEPNTGELFF
TRBV6-1	many	.	TRBJ2-7	TGTGCCAGCAGTGAGCCTTCCGAGCAGTACTTC	CASSEPSEQYF
TRBV7-6	.	TRBD2	TRBJ2-5	TGTGCCAGCAGCTCGGGACTAGCGGGAGGGCAAGAGACCCAGTACTTC	CASSSGLAGGQETQYF
TRBV29-1	.	.	TRBJ1-2	TGCAGCGTTGACAGGAATGGCTACACCTTC	CSVDRNGYTF
TRBV7-3	many	.	TRBJ2-6	TGTGCCAGCAGCTACAGGGGGGCCAACGTCCTGACTTTC	CASSYRGANVLTF
TRBV12-3/TRBV12-4	.	TRBD2	TRBJ2-6	TGTGCCAGCAGTTTGAGGGTAGCGGGAGCTGGGGCCAACGTCCTGACTTTC	CASSLRVAGAGANVLTF
TRBV21-1	.	.	TRBJ2-1	TGTGCCAGCAGCCTCCGAGGACTAGCGGGAGGGCCCGGTGAGCAGTTCTTC	CASSLRGLAGGPGEQFF
TRBV14	few	.	TRBJ2-5	TGTGCCAGCAGCCCTCTTGCGAGTTCCAAGTACCAAGAGACCCAGTACTTC	CASSPLASSKYQETQYF
TRBV6-1	few	TRBD1	TRBJ1-5	TGTGCCAGCAGCGGACTCAATAGACAGGGAACGGGCAATCAGCCCCAGCATTTT	CASSGLNRQGTGNQPQHF